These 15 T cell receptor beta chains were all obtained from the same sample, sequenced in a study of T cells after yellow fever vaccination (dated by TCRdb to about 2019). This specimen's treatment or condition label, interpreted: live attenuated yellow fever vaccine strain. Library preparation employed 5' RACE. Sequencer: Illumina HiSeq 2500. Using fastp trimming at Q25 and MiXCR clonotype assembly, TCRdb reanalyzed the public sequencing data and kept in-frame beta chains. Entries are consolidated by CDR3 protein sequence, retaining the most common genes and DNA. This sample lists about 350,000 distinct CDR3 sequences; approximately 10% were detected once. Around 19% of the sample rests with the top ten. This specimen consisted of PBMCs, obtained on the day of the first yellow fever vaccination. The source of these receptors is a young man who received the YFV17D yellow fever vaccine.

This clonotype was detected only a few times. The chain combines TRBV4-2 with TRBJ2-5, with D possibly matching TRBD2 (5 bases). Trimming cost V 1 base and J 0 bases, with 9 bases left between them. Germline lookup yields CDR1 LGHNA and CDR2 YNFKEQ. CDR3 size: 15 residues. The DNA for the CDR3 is TGTGCCAGCAGCCAAGGTTTCGGGGACCAAGAGACCCAGTACTTC. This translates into CASSQGFGDQETQYF.

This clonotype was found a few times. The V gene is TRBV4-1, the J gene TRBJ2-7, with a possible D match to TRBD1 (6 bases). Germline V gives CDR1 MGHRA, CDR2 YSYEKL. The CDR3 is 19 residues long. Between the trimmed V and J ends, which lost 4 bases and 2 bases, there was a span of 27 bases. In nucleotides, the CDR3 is TGCGCCAGCAGCCCCGGGGACAACAGAGTCTCTTTCGTCCCCTACGAGCAGTACTTC. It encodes CASSPGDNRVSFVPYEQYF.

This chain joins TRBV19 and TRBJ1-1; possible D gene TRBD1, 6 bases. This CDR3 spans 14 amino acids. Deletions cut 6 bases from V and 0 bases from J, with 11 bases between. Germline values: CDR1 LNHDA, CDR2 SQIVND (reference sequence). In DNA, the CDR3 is TGTGCCAGTAGGATTGGACAGATGAACACTGAAGCTTTCTTT. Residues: CASRIGQMNTEAFF. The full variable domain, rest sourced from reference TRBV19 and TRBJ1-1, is DGGITQSPKYLFRKEGQNVTLSCEQNLNHDAMYWYRQDPGQGLRLIYYSQIVNDFQKGDIAEGYSVSREKKESFPLTVTSAQKNPTAFYLCASRIGQMNTEAFFGQGTRLTVV.

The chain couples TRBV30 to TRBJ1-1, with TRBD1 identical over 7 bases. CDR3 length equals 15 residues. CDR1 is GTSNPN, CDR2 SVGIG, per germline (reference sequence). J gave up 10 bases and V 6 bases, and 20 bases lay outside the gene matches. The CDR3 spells CACRGAGAPWIGAFF. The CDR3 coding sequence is TGTGCCTGCAGGGGGGCGGGGGCCCCATGGATAGGAGCTTTCTTT.

The CDR3 nucleotides are TGCGCCAGCAGGAGCGGACCGGATAATTCACCCCTCCACTTT. The encoded protein is CASRSGPDNSPLHF. This chain connects TRBV5-1 to TRBJ1-6, with no clear D. This CDR3 is built from 14 residues. V was cut by 5 bases and J by 5 bases, with 11 bases left in between. Looked up from germline, CDR1 is SGHRS and CDR2 is YFSETQ.

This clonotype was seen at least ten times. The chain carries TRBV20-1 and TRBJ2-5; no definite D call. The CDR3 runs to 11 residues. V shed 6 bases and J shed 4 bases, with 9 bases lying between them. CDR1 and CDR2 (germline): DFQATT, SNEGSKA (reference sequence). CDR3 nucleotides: TGCAGTGCCCCGTGGGGAGAGACCCAGTACTTC. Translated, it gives CSAPWGETQYF.

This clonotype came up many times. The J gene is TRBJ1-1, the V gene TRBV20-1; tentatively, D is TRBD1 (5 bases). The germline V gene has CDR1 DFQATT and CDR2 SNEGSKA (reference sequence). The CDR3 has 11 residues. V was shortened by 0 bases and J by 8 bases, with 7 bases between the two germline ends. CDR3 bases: TGCAGTGCTAGAGAAGGGGTCGAAGCTTTCTTT. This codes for CSAREGVEAFF.

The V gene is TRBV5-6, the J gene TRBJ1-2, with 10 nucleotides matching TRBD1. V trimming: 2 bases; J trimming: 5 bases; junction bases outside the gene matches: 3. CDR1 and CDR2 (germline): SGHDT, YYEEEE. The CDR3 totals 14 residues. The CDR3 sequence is CASSFRDRGYGYTF. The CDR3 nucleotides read TGTGCCAGCAGCTTCCGGGACAGGGGTTATGGCTACACCTTC.

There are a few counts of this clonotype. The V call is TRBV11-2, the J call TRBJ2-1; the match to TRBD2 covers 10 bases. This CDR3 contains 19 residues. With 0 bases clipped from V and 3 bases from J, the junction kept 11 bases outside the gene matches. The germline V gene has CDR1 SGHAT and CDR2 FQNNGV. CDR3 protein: CASSLESSGGSLFYNEQFF. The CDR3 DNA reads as TGTGCCAGCAGCTTAGAGTCTAGCGGGGGCAGCCTCTTCTACAATGAGCAGTTCTTC.

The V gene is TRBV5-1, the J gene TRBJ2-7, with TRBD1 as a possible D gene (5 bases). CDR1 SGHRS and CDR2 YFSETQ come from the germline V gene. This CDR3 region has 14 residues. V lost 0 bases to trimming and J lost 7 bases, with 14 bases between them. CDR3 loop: CASSLDARQGEQYF. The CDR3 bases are TGCGCCAGCAGCTTGGACGCCAGGCAGGGAGAGCAGTACTTC.

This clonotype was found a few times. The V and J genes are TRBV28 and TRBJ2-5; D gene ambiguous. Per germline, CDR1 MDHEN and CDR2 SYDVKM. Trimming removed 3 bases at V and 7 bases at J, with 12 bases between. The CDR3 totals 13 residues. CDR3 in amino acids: CASSLVLGRTQYF. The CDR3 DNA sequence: TGTGCCAGCAGTTTGGTGCTTGGGCGGACCCAGTACTTC.

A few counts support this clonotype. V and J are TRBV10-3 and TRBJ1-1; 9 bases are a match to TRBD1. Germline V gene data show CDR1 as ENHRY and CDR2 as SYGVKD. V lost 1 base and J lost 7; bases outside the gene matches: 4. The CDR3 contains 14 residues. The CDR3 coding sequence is TGTGCCATCAGTGAGTTACAGGGGGCGCTTGAAGCTTTCTTT. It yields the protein CAISELQGALEAFF.

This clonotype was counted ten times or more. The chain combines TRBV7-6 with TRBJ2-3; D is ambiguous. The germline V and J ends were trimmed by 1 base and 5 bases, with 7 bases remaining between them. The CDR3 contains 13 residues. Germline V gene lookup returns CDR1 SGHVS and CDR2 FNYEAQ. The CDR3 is CASSLGRLDTQYF. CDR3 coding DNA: TGTGCCAGCAGCTTAGGCCGTCTAGATACGCAGTATTTT.

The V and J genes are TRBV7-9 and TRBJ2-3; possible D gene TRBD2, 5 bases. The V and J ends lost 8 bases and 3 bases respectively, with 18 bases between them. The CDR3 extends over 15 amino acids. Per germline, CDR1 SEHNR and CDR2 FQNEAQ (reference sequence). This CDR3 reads CASLRAVGSTDTQYF. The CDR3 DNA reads TGTGCCAGCTTGAGGGCGGTTGGGTCAACAGATACGCAGTATTTT.

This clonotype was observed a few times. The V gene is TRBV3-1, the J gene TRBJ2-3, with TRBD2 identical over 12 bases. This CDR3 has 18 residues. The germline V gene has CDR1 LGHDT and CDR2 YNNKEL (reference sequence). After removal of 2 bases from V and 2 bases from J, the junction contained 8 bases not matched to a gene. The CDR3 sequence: CASSQSTGTSGPTDTQYF. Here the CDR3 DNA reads TGTGCCAGCAGCCAATCCACCGGGACTAGCGGGCCCACAGATACGCAGTATTTT.